A selection of T cell receptor beta chains follows, all from one sample in a study of blood T cell repertoires in COVID-19. Clones were read by immunoSEQ multiplex PCR, and TCRdb kept only the in-frame ones, dropping some. The table includes fewer than 300,000 clones, 85% detected once. Sequencing was done on a sample of peripheral blood. The receptors were gathered from a human donor in a cohort sampled during active COVID-19. Both conserved end residues are part of each CDR3. Each record gives: clone size, J gene, D gene, V gene, CDR3 DNA, CDR3 protein. A D gene is named only where the DNA matches it firmly. Clone size is not always given. Where it is, it says once, few, many or a class for expanded clones.

-,TRBJ2-5,TRBD1,TRBV2,TGTGCCAGCAGAACCGGGACAGGGGGCGCAGAGACCCAGTACTTC,CASRTGTGGAETQYF
once,TRBJ2-1,-,TRBV11-3,TGTGCCAGCAGCTTTGGGGACTCCAATGAGCAGTTCTTC,CASSFGDSNEQFF
once,TRBJ2-6,-,TRBV29-1,TGCAGCGTAATAACAGGGTCTGGGGCCAACGTCCTGACTTTC,CSVITGSGANVLTF
-,TRBJ2-3,TRBD2,TRBV3-1/TRBV3-2,TGTGCCAGCAGCCAAGCGTTATGGACTAGCGGGGGGGGAACGCAGTATTTT,CASSQALWTSGGGTQYF
-,TRBJ2-5,TRBD1,TRBV18,TGTGCCAGCTCACCCGGACAGGGGTGGCGTGAGACCCAGTACTTC,CASSPGQGWRETQYF
few,TRBJ2-3,-,TRBV4-3,TGCGCCAGCAGCCAAGACAGGGTGAAGGCAGATACGCAGTATTTT,CASSQDRVKADTQYF
few,TRBJ1-4,-,TRBV30,TGTGCCTGGGGACTTCCGGGGATGAGGGAAAAACTGTTTTTT,CAWGLPGMREKLFF
few,TRBJ2-2,TRBD1,TRBV9,TGTGCCAGCAGCGTAGCCGGGACAGGGGCCGGGGAGCTGTTTTTT,CASSVAGTGAGELFF
-,TRBJ1-1,TRBD1,TRBV28,TGTGCCAGCAGTTTGCCTCAGGGGGCCGGGGACACTGAAGCTTTCTTT,CASSLPQGAGDTEAFF
-,TRBJ1-1,-,TRBV18,TGTGCCAGCTCACCCCCCCAAAAACCAGGGAAGGAAGCTTTCTTT,CASSPPQKPGKEAFF